These 15 T cell receptor beta chains came from one sample sequenced in a study of T cell responses to AZD1222 COVID-19 vaccine (TCRdb year 2021). Library construction relied on the immunoSEQ multiplex PCR assay. The table comes from immuneACCESS by way of TCRdb, which keeps in-frame sequences with V and J called. Part of the clones is missing from these tables; in studies checked, under half for an unresolved V gene and the rest for unknown reasons. This sample gives roughly 120,000 clones in total; 87% of them show up just once. The ten largest clones represent approximately 7.5% of the sample. This specimen's time point label, per the study, means: baseline before first vaccination. Here the sequenced sample was peripheral blood, taken on day 0 of AZD1222 vaccination. These receptors were taken from an adult in good health.

This chain uses TRBV2 with TRBJ1-1; 9 bases line up with TRBD1. The trim removed 6 bases at V and 0 bases at J, leaving 5 bases unmatched. The germline V gene has CDR1 SNHLY and CDR2 FYNNEI. The CDR3 extends over 15 amino acids. CDR3 region: CASREGQGLNTEAFF. The CDR3 DNA follows: TGTGCCAGCAGGGAGGGACAGGGTTTGAACACTGAAGCTTTCTTT. Full variable domain (remainder filled in from reference TRBV2 and TRBJ1-1): EPEVTQTPSHQVTQMGQEVILRCVPISNHLYFYWYRQILGQKVEFLVSFYNNEISEKSEIFDDQFSVERPDGSNFTLKIRSTKLEDSAMYFCASREGQGLNTEAFFGQGTRLTVV.

This sequence joins TRBV4-2 and TRBJ2-5; a weak D match, TRBD2 (5 bases). Germline V gene lookup returns CDR1 LGHNA and CDR2 YNFKEQ. Trimming left V 1 base short and J 5 bases short, with 14 bases between. CDR3 length equals 15 residues. The CDR3 sequence: CASSQVLGAVETQYF. In DNA, the CDR3 is TGTGCCAGCAGCCAAGTTCTTGGAGCGGTGGAGACCCAGTACTTC.

This sequence joins TRBV6-5 and TRBJ1-1; 9 bases are shared with TRBD1. Germline V CDR1 and CDR2: MNHEY, SVGAGI. J lost 3 bases, V lost 6 bases, and 5 bases had no gene match. The CDR3 has 14 residues. The CDR3 DNA reads as TGTGCCAGCAGAAACAGGGGGCGGGACACTGAAGCTTTCTTT. Protein sequence: CASRNRGRDTEAFF.

The chain recombines TRBV5-1 with TRBJ1-1, with a tentative D call TRBD1 (6 bases). The CDR3 consists of 15 residues. Germline lookup yields CDR1 SGHRS and CDR2 YFSETQ. V lost 5 bases and J lost 4, with 18 bases in between. The CDR3 DNA follows: TGCGCCAGCAGTATTGACAGGCTGACTACCACTGAAGCTTTCTTT. Translated: CASSIDRLTTTEAFF.

DNA for the CDR3: TGTGCCAGCAGCGCTACTGGAAACACCATATATTTT. This codes for CASSATGNTIYF. This chain uses TRBV9 with TRBJ1-3; D is undetermined. Germline-derived CDR1 and CDR2 are SGDLS and YYNGEE. V was shortened by 3 bases and J by 2 bases, with 3 bases between the two germline ends. There are 12 residues in the CDR3.

The chain employs TRBV9 and TRBJ2-3, with 7 bases fitting TRBD2. CDR3 length: 16 residues. The germline V gene has CDR1 SGDLS and CDR2 YYNGEE. V shed 0 bases, J shed 6 bases, and the junction held 10 bases outside the gene matches. For the CDR3, the DNA is TGTGCCAGCAGCGTAGGAGTTGGGGAGGGCAGGGATACGCAGTATTTT. This gives the protein CASSVGVGEGRDTQYF.

This chain uses TRBV30 with TRBJ1-1; D unclear. The V gene's germline CDR1 is GTSNPN and CDR2 SVGIG (reference sequence). This CDR3 region has 13 residues. The V end lost 2 bases, the J end lost 0 bases, and 7 bases lay between the germline ends. The CDR3 coding sequence is TGTGCCTGGAGTAGTTGGATGAACACTGAAGCTTTCTTT. The encoded protein is CAWSSWMNTEAFF.

This clone showed up just once. V is TRBV28 and J is TRBJ1-2, with TRBD1 as a possible D gene (5 bases). The V and J ends lost 2 bases and 8 bases respectively, with 12 bases between them. The CDR3 loop spans 13 amino acids. The germline V gene encodes CDR1 MDHEN and CDR2 SYDVKM. In nucleotides, the CDR3 is TGTGCCAGCAGTTTAGCACAGGATGAGGGCTACACCTTC. Translating it yields CASSLAQDEGYTF.

J is TRBJ1-6 and V is TRBV19; 9 bases fit TRBD1. Trimming took 6 bases from V and 8 from J; bases not matched to a gene: 8. Germline assignment: CDR1 LNHDA and CDR2 SQIVND (reference sequence). The CDR3 totals 15 residues. As DNA, the CDR3 is TGTGCCAGTAGCATGGGACAGGGAAGTTATTCACCCCTCCACTTT. Amino acid sequence: CASSMGQGSYSPLHF.

V gene TRBV5-1 combines with J gene TRBJ1-2, with TRBD1 as a possible D gene (6 bases). V was cut by 4 bases and J by 6 bases, with 13 bases left in between. The CDR3 spans 13 residues. CDR1 and CDR2 from the germline V gene are SGHRS and YFSETQ. The CDR3: CASSEQGLDGYTF. The CDR3 DNA is TGCGCCAGCAGCGAGCAGGGGCTAGATGGCTACACCTTC.

CDR3: CASSLGAGGSDTQYF. The CDR3 DNA is TGTGCCAGCAGCTTAGGCGCGGGGGGGTCAGATACGCAGTATTTT. V usage is TRBV7-3 and J usage is TRBJ2-3; TRBD2 matches at 9 bases. The CDR3 is 15 amino acids. Germline V gene lookup returns CDR1 SGHTA and CDR2 FQGTGA. V shed 2 bases, J shed 4 bases, and the junction held 4 bases outside the gene matches.

V is TRBV28 and J is TRBJ1-4, with D maybe TRBD1 (6 bases). The germline V gene has CDR1 MDHEN and CDR2 SYDVKM. Trimming pared 5 bases from V and 6 bases from J, leaving 16 bases between. CDR3 length equals 15 residues. CDR3 region: CASSPLGGGYEKLFF. The CDR3 DNA is TGTGCCAGCAGTCCTCTGGGGGGCGGTTATGAAAAACTGTTTTTT.

V gene TRBV10-3 combines with J gene TRBJ2-4; weak D call: TRBD1 (5 bases). The CDR3 covers 13 residues. The V end lost 8 bases, the J end lost 9 bases, and 17 bases lay between the germline ends. The germline gives CDR1 ENHRY, CDR2 SYGVKD. CDR3 nucleotide sequence: TGTGCCATCGGTGGGGCTGATTTTGGCATTCAGTACTTC. It is translated as CAIGGADFGIQYF.

The genes are TRBV3-1 (or the pseudogene TRBV3-2) and TRBJ2-1; 11 bases line up with TRBD2. The CDR3 contains 18 residues. The V and J ends lost 6 bases and 1 base, in that order; junction bases with no gene match: 11. Germline CDR1 and CDR2: LGHDT and YNNKEL (reference sequence). CDR3 residues: CASSSTSGESPSYNEQFF. As DNA, the CDR3 is TGTGCCAGCAGTTCGACTAGCGGGGAGTCCCCATCCTACAATGAGCAGTTCTTC.

CDR3 residues: CASSYLGGPQHF. The CDR3 coding sequence is TGTGCCAGCAGTTACCTTGGGGGGCCCCAGCATTTT. The V and J genes are TRBV6-6 and TRBJ1-5; the D gene is possibly TRBD1 (5 bases). The germline V gene encodes CDR1 MNHNY and CDR2 SVGAGI (reference sequence). V lost 2 bases, J lost 9 bases, and 8 bases lay in between. The CDR3 is 12 amino acids.